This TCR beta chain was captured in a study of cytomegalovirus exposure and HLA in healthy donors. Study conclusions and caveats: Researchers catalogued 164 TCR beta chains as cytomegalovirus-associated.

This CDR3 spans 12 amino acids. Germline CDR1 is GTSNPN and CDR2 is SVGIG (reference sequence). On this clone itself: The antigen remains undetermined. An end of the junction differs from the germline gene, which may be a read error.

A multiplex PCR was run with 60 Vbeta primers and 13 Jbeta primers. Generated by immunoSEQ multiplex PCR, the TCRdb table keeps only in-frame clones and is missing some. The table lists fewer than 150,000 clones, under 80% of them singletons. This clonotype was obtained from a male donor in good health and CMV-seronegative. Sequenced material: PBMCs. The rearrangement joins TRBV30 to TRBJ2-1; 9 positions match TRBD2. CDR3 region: CAWSFLAGSSLF. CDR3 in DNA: TGTGCCTGGAGTTTTCTAGCGGGGTCGTCCCTCTTC.